This entry lists 32 T cell receptor beta chains sequenced from one sample in a study of blood T cell repertoires in COVID-19. Assay: immunoSEQ multiplex PCR; the TCRdb copy retains only in-frame clones and omits some. Of 90,000 to 130,000 clones listed, 60% to 85% are singletons. The sample was peripheral blood. These receptors were collected from a woman aged 40 to 50 with acute or convalescent COVID-19.

The rearrangement joins TRBV6-5 to TRBJ2-3, with 11 bases fitting TRBD2. V was pared by 5 bases and J by 5 bases, with 6 bases of the junction left unmatched. Germline-derived CDR1 and CDR2 are MNHEY and SVGAGI. This CDR3 region has 15 residues. For the CDR3, the DNA is TGTGCCAGCAGTCGACTAGCGGGGCCGATAGATACGCAGTATTTT. Its protein product is CASSRLAGPIDTQYF.

This clone has more than one count but fewer than ten. The CDR3: CASSPPASGGWQDTQYF. DNA for the CDR3: TGTGCCAGCTCACCACCGGCTAGCGGGGGGTGGCAGGATACGCAGTATTTT. This rearrangement joins TRBV18 to TRBJ2-3, with 11 bases matching TRBD2. This CDR3 contains 17 residues. Germline CDR1 reads KGHSH; CDR2 reads LQKENI. V was clipped by 0 bases and J by 6 bases; unmatched bases: 8.

The chain couples TRBV27 to TRBJ1-2, with D possibly being TRBD1 (6 bases). The V end lost 4 bases, the J end lost 4 bases, and 10 bases lay between the germline ends. This CDR3 comprises 13 residues. Per the germline V gene, CDR1 is MNHEY and CDR2 is SMNVEV (reference sequence). The CDR3 loop reads CASSSQGIYGYTF. The CDR3 DNA reads TGTGCCAGCAGTTCACAGGGCATCTATGGCTACACCTTC.

The genes are TRBV12-3 or TRBV12-4 and TRBJ1-4, with D unclear. CDR3 size: 11 residues. V lost 5 bases and J lost 5, with 3 bases in between. CDR3 nucleotide sequence: TGTGCCAGCAGTCCAAATGAAAAACTGTTTTTT. This codes for CASSPNEKLFF.

The chain combines TRBV18 with TRBJ2-7; no reliable D call. V dropped 3 bases and J dropped 2 bases, with 11 bases sitting between them. The CDR3 extends over 14 amino acids. CDR1 KGHSH and CDR2 LQKENI come from the germline V gene. CDR3 sequence reads: CASSPPQATYEQYF. The CDR3 DNA reads as TGTGCCAGCTCACCCCCCCAGGCAACCTACGAGCAGTACTTC.

The chain is built from TRBV14 and TRBJ1-1, with no clear D. V shed 2 bases and J shed 4 bases, with 8 bases lying between them. CDR3 length: 13 residues. Germline CDR1 is SGHDN and CDR2 is FVKESK. CDR3 sequence reads: CASSQFLSTEAFF. The CDR3 coding sequence is TGTGCCAGCAGCCAATTCCTGTCCACTGAAGCTTTCTTT.

With regard to this clone: In the same sample, other DNA sequences code for this CDR3. This chain links TRBV2 with TRBJ1-2, with D tentatively TRBD1 (6 bases). Deletions cut 6 bases from V and 0 bases from J, with 11 bases between. Germline assignment: CDR1 SNHLY and CDR2 FYNNEI. CDR3 size: 14 residues. CDR3: CASSLQGANYGYTF. The CDR3 nucleotides read TGTGCCAGCAGCTTACAGGGAGCTAACTATGGCTACACCTTC.

V gene TRBV6-1 combines with J gene TRBJ2-3, with 8 bases fitting TRBD1. There are 14 residues in the CDR3. Germline V lookup: CDR1 MNHNS, CDR2 SASEGT. V was pared by 7 bases and J by 2 bases, with 5 bases of the junction left unmatched. The CDR3 DNA is TGTGCCAGCACCTGGACAGGGACCACAGATACGCAGTATTTT. It yields the protein CASTWTGTTDTQYF.

This clone was picked up many times. V usage is TRBV11-1 and J usage is TRBJ1-2, with 7 bases lining up with TRBD1. Germline V gene data show CDR1 as SGHAT and CDR2 as FQDESV (reference sequence). V dropped 0 bases and J dropped 8; count of bases not matched to a gene: 6. The CDR3 extends over 14 amino acids. The CDR3 region has the DNA TGTGCCAGCAGCTTAGCGACAGGGACACCCGGCTACACCTTC. Amino acids: CASSLATGTPGYTF.

The rearrangement uses TRBV6-6 and TRBJ1-2; D possibly corresponds to TRBD1 (6 bases). V lost 0 bases, J lost 2 bases, and 10 bases lay in between. CDR1 MNHNY and CDR2 SVGAGI come from the germline V gene (reference sequence). This CDR3 spans 15 amino acids. For the CDR3, the DNA is TGTGCCAGCAGTTACTCGACAGGAGTGAACTATGGCTACACCTTC. Residues: CASSYSTGVNYGYTF.

The table lists this clone with a few counts. The genes are TRBV3-1 (or the pseudogene TRBV3-2) and TRBJ1-2; tentatively, D is TRBD1 (5 bases). This CDR3 comprises 14 residues. Germline V CDR1 and CDR2: LGHDT, YNNKEL (reference sequence). V was cut by 0 bases and J by 4 bases, with 9 bases left in between. CDR3 coding DNA: TGTGCCAGCAGCCAAGAGATTGGGGCCTATGGCTACACCTTC. It translates to CASSQEIGAYGYTF.

The chain employs TRBV3-1 (or the pseudogene TRBV3-2) and TRBJ2-7; D may be TRBD1 (7 bases). The germline V gene has CDR1 LGHDT and CDR2 YNNKEL (reference sequence). The CDR3 sequence is 15 residues long. V lost 3 bases and J lost 3, with 15 bases in between. The DNA of the CDR3 is TGTGCCAGCAGCCAGGCAGGGGGGATCATCTACGAGCAGTACTTC. This encodes CASSQAGGIIYEQYF.

The chain has TRBV7-2 and TRBJ2-1, with D possibly TRBD2 on 5 matching bases. V dropped 2 bases and J dropped 7 bases, with 9 bases sitting between them. This CDR3 region has 13 residues. Germline V gene lookup returns CDR1 SGHTA and CDR2 FQGNSA. CDR3 region: CASSLSGTNEQFF. The CDR3 DNA is TGTGCCAGCAGCTTAAGCGGCACTAATGAGCAGTTCTTC.

This clone is a singleton in its sample. The chain combines TRBV7-9 with TRBJ2-2, with D tentatively TRBD1 (5 bases). Trimming stripped 5 bases from V and 1 base from J, with 8 bases between. This CDR3 spans 14 amino acids. CDR1 SEHNR and CDR2 FQNEAQ come from the germline V gene (reference sequence). In DNA, the CDR3 is TGTGCCAGCAGCCCCGACAGGAACACCGGGGAGCTGTTTTTT. Translating it yields CASSPDRNTGELFF.

The CDR3 coding sequence is TGTGCCAGCAGTCATCGACAGGGGGCCTACGAGCAGTACTTC. This encodes CASSHRQGAYEQYF. The gene calls are TRBV6-5 and TRBJ2-7; 9 bases line up with TRBD1. This CDR3 contains 14 residues. Germline values: CDR1 MNHEY, CDR2 SVGAGI. V dropped 5 bases and J dropped 2; count of bases not matched to a gene: 4.

The rearrangement joins TRBV5-4 to TRBJ2-3; D possibly corresponds to TRBD1 (6 bases). The CDR3 is made up of 15 amino acids. The V end was cut by 5 bases, the J end by 4 bases, with 17 bases between. The V gene's germline CDR1 is SGHNT and CDR2 YYREEE (reference sequence). The CDR3 DNA reads as TGTGCCAGCAGTACAGGGAACCCGGGCCCAGATACGCAGTATTTT. Its protein product is CASSTGNPGPDTQYF.

The J gene is TRBJ2-3, the V gene TRBV7-3; 9 nucleotides agree with TRBD2. This CDR3 is 15 amino acids long. The junction had 6 bases not matched to a gene; V was cut back by 5 bases and J by 3 bases. CDR1 is SGHTA and CDR2 is FQGTGA in the germline V gene. This CDR3 is CASSMSGGNTDTQYF. The CDR3 DNA is TGTGCCAGCAGCATGAGCGGGGGGAATACAGATACGCAGTATTTT.

The chain couples TRBV7-9 to TRBJ2-3; TRBD2 matches at 8 bases. The CDR3 spans 13 residues. Germline V gene sequence: CDR1 SEHNR, CDR2 FQNEAQ (reference sequence). Trimming cost V 6 bases and J 5 bases; bases outside gene matches: 4. The CDR3 region has the DNA TGTGCCAGCAGTACTAGCGGTTTAGATACGCAGTATTTT. Translation: CASSTSGLDTQYF.

This chain uses TRBV5-4 with TRBJ2-2; D may be TRBD1 (6 bases). The CDR3 is 15 residues long. CDR1 is SGHNT and CDR2 is YYREEE in the germline V gene (reference sequence). V was shortened by 2 bases and J by 0 bases, with 8 bases between the two germline ends. CDR3 bases: TGTGCCAGCAGCTTACAGGGTACGAACACCGGGGAGCTGTTTTTT. Translation: CASSLQGTNTGELFF. Full variable domain (rest looked up from reference TRBV5-4 and TRBJ2-2): ETGVTQSPTHLIKTRGQQVTLRCSSQSGHNTVSWYQQALGQGPQFIFQYYREEENGRGNFPPRFSGLQFPNYSSELNVNALELDDSALYLCASSLQGTNTGELFFGEGSRLTVL.

V gene TRBV24-1 combines with J gene TRBJ1-2; TRBD1 is a possible D gene (5 bases). Trimming left V 3 bases short and J 3 bases short, with 10 bases between. Germline-derived CDR1 and CDR2 are KGHDR and SFDVKD. This CDR3 is 14 amino acids long. The chain's CDR3 is CATSDGQTHYGYTF. CDR3 DNA sequence: TGTGCCACCAGTGATGGACAAACCCACTATGGCTACACCTTC.

J is TRBJ1-6 and V is TRBV4-1, with 7 bases fitting TRBD1. From germline, CDR1 is MGHRA and CDR2 YSYEKL. The CDR3 is made up of 18 amino acids. The ends lost 1 base at V and 6 bases at J; junction bases unmatched: 12. The CDR3 DNA follows: TGCGCCAGCAGCCAAGGGAGGCCGGGACAGTTTTTTAATTCACCCCTCCACTTT. Protein product: CASSQGRPGQFFNSPLHF.

A few counts support this clone. This chain connects TRBV5-4 to TRBJ2-3; 7 nucleotides align to TRBD2. Germline CDR1 reads SGHNT; CDR2 reads YYREEE (reference sequence). This CDR3 spans 14 amino acids. Unmatched junction bases numbered 5, after V lost 5 bases and J lost 2 bases. CDR3 region: CASSSRDYTDTQYF. The CDR3 region has the DNA TGTGCCAGCAGTTCGCGGGACTACACAGATACGCAGTATTTT.

The chain couples TRBV28 to TRBJ1-2; tentative D call: TRBD1 (5 bases). Germline CDR1 is MDHEN and CDR2 is SYDVKM. The CDR3 is made up of 14 amino acids. V gave up 8 bases and J gave up 14 bases, with 27 bases separating them. CDR3 nucleotides: TGTGCCAGCCGTCAGGCAGGACAAAATAGGTGGCAAACCTTC. Translating it yields CASRQAGQNRWQTF.

This clone was counted ten times or more. The chain has TRBV6-5 and TRBJ1-4, with 8 bases matching TRBD1. This CDR3 spans 13 amino acids. Unmatched junction bases numbered 6, after V lost 7 bases and J lost 8 bases. Per the germline V gene, CDR1 is MNHEY and CDR2 is SVGAGI. CDR3 in amino acids: CASTITGGEKLFF. DNA of the CDR3: TGTGCCAGCACCATAACAGGGGGGGAAAAACTGTTTTTT.

V usage is TRBV10-3 and J usage is TRBJ2-6, with D uncertain. Per germline, CDR1 ENHRY and CDR2 SYGVKD. V lost 6 bases to trimming and J lost 1 base, with 4 bases between them. The CDR3 runs 13 residues. The CDR3 DNA reads as TGTGCCATCAGCGGTTCTGGGGCCAACGTCCTGACTTTC. Translating it yields CAISGSGANVLTF.

There are many counts of this clone. The chain combines TRBV5-1 with TRBJ2-3; TRBD2 matches at 14 bases. The trim removed 4 bases at V and 13 bases at J, leaving 11 bases unmatched. Germline V lookup: CDR1 SGHRS, CDR2 YFSETQ. The CDR3 length is 15 residues. Written as DNA, the CDR3 is TGCGCCAGCAGCCTGGGACTAGCGGGGGTAAATACTAAGTATTTT. It encodes CASSLGLAGVNTKYF.

This clone has only one observation. This sequence joins TRBV30 and TRBJ1-2; D perhaps matches TRBD1 (5 bases). The CDR3 spans 14 residues. V was cut by 0 bases and J by 0 bases, with 8 bases left in between. From germline, CDR1 is GTSNPN and CDR2 SVGIG (reference sequence). This CDR3 reads CAWSVTVANYGYTF. Written as DNA, the CDR3 is TGTGCCTGGAGTGTGACAGTAGCTAACTATGGCTACACCTTC.

The J gene is TRBJ2-7, the V gene TRBV20-1, with a tentative D call TRBD1 (5 bases). The V gene lost 3 bases and the J gene lost 4 bases, with 7 bases spanning the gap. This CDR3 has 11 amino acids. CDR1 is DFQATT, CDR2 SNEGSKA, per germline (reference sequence). The CDR3 coding sequence is TGCAGTGCTAGGAACAGGTACGAGCAGTACTTC. Its protein is CSARNRYEQYF.

This clone was counted a few times. The chain uses TRBV28 and TRBJ1-1; TRBD1 agrees at 7 bases. The ends lost 2 bases at V and 5 bases at J; junction bases unmatched: 8. CDR1 and CDR2 from the germline V gene are MDHEN and SYDVKM. CDR3 length: 15 residues. DNA of the CDR3: TGTGCCAGCAGTTTAGGAGGGGGCGCGCGGACTGAAGCTTTCTTT. This translates into CASSLGGGARTEAFF.

The chain links TRBV28 to TRBJ2-3; D perhaps matches TRBD2 (5 bases). The V end was cut by 3 bases, the J end by 9 bases, with 13 bases between. Germline V gene sequence: CDR1 MDHEN, CDR2 SYDVKM. The CDR3 is made up of 13 amino acids. The CDR3 region is CASSFVGSGTQYF. The CDR3, as DNA: TGTGCCAGCAGTTTCGTGGGGAGTGGGACGCAGTATTTT.

This clone was observed a few times. The chain uses TRBV3-1 (or the pseudogene TRBV3-2) and TRBJ2-2; unclear D gene. This CDR3 is built from 12 residues. Trimming took 2 bases from V and 5 from J, leaving 3 bases between them. Germline lookup yields CDR1 LGHDT and CDR2 YNNKEL (reference sequence). In DNA form, the CDR3 reads TGTGCCAGCAGCCAAATAACCGGGGAGCTGTTTTTT. It encodes CASSQITGELFF.

The chain uses TRBV12-3 or TRBV12-4 and TRBJ2-1, with D uncertain. CDR3 size: 12 residues. With 6 bases removed from V and 6 bases from J, the gap between germline ends came to 9 bases. The chain's CDR3 is CASSQTTNEQFF. The CDR3 DNA reads as TGTGCCAGCAGCCAAACAACCAATGAGCAGTTCTTC.